This TCR beta chain stems from a study of blood T cell repertoires in COVID-19. The overall study: Samples came from the United States, Italy and Spain, spanning acute and convalescent COVID-19.

The V segment lost 5 bases and the J segment 7 bases; nucleotides outside the gene matches: 7. CDR3 length: 14 residues. Germline V gene data show CDR1 as SGHVS and CDR2 as FQNEAQ. The assay was immunoSEQ multiplex PCR, and TCRdb's table has in-frame clones only and misses some. The table has fewer than 150,000 clones, roughly 84% seen once. The rearrangement links TRBV7-8 to TRBJ2-5, with TRBD1 matching over 10 bases. Sequenced input: peripheral blood. The receptor was isolated from a human donor in a cohort sampled during active COVID-19. The CDR3 DNA sequence: TGTGCCAGCAGCACCCAGGGACAGGGGAGGACCCAGTACTTC. Its translation is CASSTQGQGRTQYF.